This entry describes one T cell receptor beta chain. Its target is unknown. These data belong to a study of multiple sclerosis patients with progressive multifocal leukoencephalopathy. Whole-study results and caveats: The findings' link to JC virus versus immunocompromise remained uncertain.

Time point specified: around 12 months of natalizumab therapy. Samples T1 and T2 were drawn at 6 and 12 months of therapy, respectively. Method: immunoSEQ multiplex PCR; TCRdb's copy keeps in-frame clones and lacks some. Counted here are some 25,000 clones, approximately 90% occurring once; the ten biggest clones make up around 2.5%. The clonotype originates from a man aged 25-45 years with multiple sclerosis. The sample in question was PBMCs, obtained from a patient treated with natalizumab.

The chain's CDR3 is CASSENRVQPQHF. In nucleotides, the CDR3 is TGTGCCAGCAGTGAAAATCGAGTTCAGCCCCAGCATTTT. The chain combines TRBV6-1 with TRBJ1-5, with D hard to call. V shed 2 bases and J shed 6 bases, with 8 bases lying between them. The CDR3 consists of 13 residues. Germline V gene lookup returns CDR1 MNHNS and CDR2 SASEGT.